One and the same sample provided the 8 T cell receptor beta chains below, sequenced in a study of blood T cell repertoires in COVID-19. Only in-frame clones appear in the TCRdb table, and some are missing; sequencing was by immunoSEQ multiplex PCR. The sample includes approximately 70,000 clones, 88% of them seen just once. The sample taken for sequencing was peripheral blood. The receptors were gathered from a human donor in a cohort sampled during active COVID-19.

The J gene is TRBJ1-2, the V gene TRBV10-2, with TRBD1 identical over 7 bases. The ends lost 8 bases at V and 8 bases at J; junction bases unmatched: 8. The CDR3 consists of 12 residues. Germline V gene data show CDR1 as WSHSY and CDR2 as SAAADI. In DNA, the CDR3 is TGCGCCAGCGCGCAGACAGGGTCGGGCTACACCTTC. Translated, it gives CASAQTGSGYTF.

The chain carries TRBV6-5 and TRBJ2-3, with D possibly matching TRBD1 (5 bases). CDR1 and CDR2 (germline): MNHEY, SVGAGI. CDR3 length: 14 amino acids. V was trimmed by 6 bases and J by 5 bases, leaving 15 bases between them. CDR3 sequence reads: CASRTVTAQDTQYF. As DNA, the CDR3 is TGTGCCAGCAGGACAGTGACAGCACAAGATACGCAGTATTTT.

V and J are TRBV19 and TRBJ1-2, with 9 bases aligning to TRBD1. The trim removed 4 bases at V and 0 bases at J, leaving 3 bases unmatched. This CDR3 has 15 amino acids. Per the germline V gene, CDR1 is LNHDA and CDR2 is SQIVND (reference sequence). The CDR3: CASSTTGGTNYGYTF. DNA for the CDR3: TGTGCCAGTAGTACCACAGGGGGCACTAACTATGGCTACACCTTC.

The rearrangement joins TRBV5-6 to TRBJ2-2; TRBD2 might be the D (7 bases). Germline values: CDR1 SGHDT, CDR2 YYEEEE. Trimming stripped 4 bases from V and 2 bases from J, with 15 bases between. The CDR3 has 16 amino acids. In nucleotides, the CDR3 is TGTGCCAGCAGCCTGATGGGGGGGCTCAACACCGGGGAGCTGTTTTTT. Its translation is CASSLMGGLNTGELFF.

The chain is built from TRBV15 and TRBJ1-4; TRBD1 aligns across 9 bases. This CDR3 has 18 amino acids. The V and J ends lost 1 base and 8 bases, in that order; junction bases with no gene match: 14. Germline CDR1 LNHNV, CDR2 YYDKDF (reference sequence). The CDR3 DNA reads TGTGCCACCAGCAGAGCCACAGGGGGCGCGGGAAGAGGGGAAAAACTGTTTTTT. This sequence encodes CATSRATGGAGRGEKLFF. Based on the CDR3 plus reference TRBV15 and TRBJ1-4, the full variable domain is DAMVIQNPRYQVTQFGKPVTLSCSQTLNHNVMYWYQQKSSQAPKLLFHYYDKDFNNEADTPDNFQSRRPNTSFCFLDIRSPGLGDTAMYLCATSRATGGAGRGEKLFFGSGTQLSVL.

The chain carries TRBV15 and TRBJ2-3, with D tentatively TRBD2 (5 bases). The length of the CDR3 is 15 residues. With 3 bases removed from V and 0 bases from J, the gap between germline ends came to 10 bases. CDR1 is LNHNV and CDR2 is YYDKDF in the germline V gene (reference sequence). The CDR3 DNA reads as TGTGCCACCAGCAGCGAACGGGGAAGCACAGATACGCAGTATTTT. It codes for CATSSERGSTDTQYF.

CDR3 sequence (DNA): TGTGCCACCAGCAGAGAAAGTGAGGGTGAGACCCAGTACTTC. Translated: CATSRESEGETQYF. V is TRBV15 and J is TRBJ2-5; TRBD2 might be the D (5 bases). Germline V lookup: CDR1 LNHNV, CDR2 YYDKDF (reference sequence). The CDR3 loop spans 14 amino acids. Trimming cost V 0 bases and J 5 bases, with 10 bases left between them.

This chain's CDR3 is CASSAQTRSSYNSPLHF. The DNA for the CDR3 is TGTGCCAGCAGTGCCCAGACCCGGAGCTCCTATAATTCACCCCTCCACTTT. The gene calls are TRBV25-1 and TRBJ1-6, with D hard to call. V was trimmed by 4 bases and J by 0 bases, leaving 13 bases between them. Germline values: CDR1 MGHDK, CDR2 SYGVNS. The CDR3 contains 17 residues.